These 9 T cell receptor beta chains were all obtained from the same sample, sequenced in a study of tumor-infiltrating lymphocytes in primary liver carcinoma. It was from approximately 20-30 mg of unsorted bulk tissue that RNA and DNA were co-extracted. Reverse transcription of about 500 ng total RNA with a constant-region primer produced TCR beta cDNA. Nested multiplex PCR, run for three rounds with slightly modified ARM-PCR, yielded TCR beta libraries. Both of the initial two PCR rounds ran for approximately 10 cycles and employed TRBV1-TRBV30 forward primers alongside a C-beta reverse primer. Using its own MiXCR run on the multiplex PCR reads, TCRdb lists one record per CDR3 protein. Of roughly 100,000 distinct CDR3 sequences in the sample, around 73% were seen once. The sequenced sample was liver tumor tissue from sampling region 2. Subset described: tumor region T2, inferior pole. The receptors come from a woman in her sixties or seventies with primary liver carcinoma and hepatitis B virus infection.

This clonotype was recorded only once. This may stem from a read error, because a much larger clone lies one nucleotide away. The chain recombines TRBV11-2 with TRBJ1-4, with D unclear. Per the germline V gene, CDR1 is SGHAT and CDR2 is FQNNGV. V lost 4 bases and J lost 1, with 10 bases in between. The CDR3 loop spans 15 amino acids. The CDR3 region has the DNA TGTGCCAGCAGCTCAGTCCCTGTAACTAATGAAAAACTGTTTTTT. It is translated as CASSSVPVTNEKLFF.

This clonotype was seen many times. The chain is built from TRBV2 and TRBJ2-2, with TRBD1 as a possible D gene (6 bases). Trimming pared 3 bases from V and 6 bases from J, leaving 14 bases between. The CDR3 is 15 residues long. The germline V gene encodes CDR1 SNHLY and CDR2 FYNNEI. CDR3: CASSDEQGNAGELFF. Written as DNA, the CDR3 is TGTGCCAGCAGTGACGAGCAGGGGAATGCCGGGGAGCTGTTTTTT.

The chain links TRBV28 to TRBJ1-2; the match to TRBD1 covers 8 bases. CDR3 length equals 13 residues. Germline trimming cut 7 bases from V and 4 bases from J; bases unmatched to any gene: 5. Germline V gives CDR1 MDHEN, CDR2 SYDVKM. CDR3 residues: CASKGQGLYGYTF. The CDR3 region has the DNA TGTGCCAGCAAAGGACAGGGACTCTATGGCTACACCTTC.

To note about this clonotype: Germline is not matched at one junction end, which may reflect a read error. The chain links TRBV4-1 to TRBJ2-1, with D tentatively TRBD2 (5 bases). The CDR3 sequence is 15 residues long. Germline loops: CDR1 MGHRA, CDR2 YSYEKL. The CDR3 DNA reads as TGCACCAGCAGCCAGGCCGAGGGCTCCTACAATGAGCAGTTCTTC. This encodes CTSSQAEGSYNEQFF.

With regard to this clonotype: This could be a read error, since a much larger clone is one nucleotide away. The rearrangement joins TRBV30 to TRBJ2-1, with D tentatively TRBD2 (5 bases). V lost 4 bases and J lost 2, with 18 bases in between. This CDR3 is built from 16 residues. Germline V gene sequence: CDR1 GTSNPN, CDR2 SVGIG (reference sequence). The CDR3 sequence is CAWTGHGISAYNEQFF. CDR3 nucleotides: TGTGCCTGGACCGGCCACGGGATTAGCGCCTACAATGAGCAGTTCTTC. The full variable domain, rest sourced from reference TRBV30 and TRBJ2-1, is SQTIHQWPATLVQPVGSPLSLECTVEGTSNPNLYWYRQAAGRGLQLLFYSVGIGQISSEVPQNLSASRPQDRQFILSSKKLLLSDSGFYLCAWTGHGISAYNEQFFGPGTRLTVL.

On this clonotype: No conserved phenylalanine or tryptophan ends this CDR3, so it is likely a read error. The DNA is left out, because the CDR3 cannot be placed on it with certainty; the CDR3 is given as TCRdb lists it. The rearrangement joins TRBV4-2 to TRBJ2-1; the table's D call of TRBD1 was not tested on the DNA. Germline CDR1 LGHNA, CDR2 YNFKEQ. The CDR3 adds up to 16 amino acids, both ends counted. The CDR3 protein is CARSPGGGGGYNELFL.

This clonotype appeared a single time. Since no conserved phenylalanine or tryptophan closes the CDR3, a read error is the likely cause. CDR3 in amino acids: CASRLDNTGELFY. The DNA of the CDR3 is TGTGCAAGCAGATTGGATAACACCGGGGAGCTGTTTTAT. The rearrangement links TRBV12-3 or TRBV12-4 to TRBJ2-2; no definite D call. This CDR3 comprises 13 residues.

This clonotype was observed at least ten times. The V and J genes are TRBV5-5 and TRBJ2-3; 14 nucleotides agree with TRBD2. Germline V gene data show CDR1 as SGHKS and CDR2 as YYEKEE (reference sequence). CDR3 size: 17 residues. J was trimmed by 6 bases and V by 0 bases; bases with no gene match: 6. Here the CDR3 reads CASSLGGTSGSLDTQYF. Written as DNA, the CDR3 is TGTGCCAGCAGCTTGGGAGGGACTAGCGGGAGTCTGGATACGCAGTATTTT.

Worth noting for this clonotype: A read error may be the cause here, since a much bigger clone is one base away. CDR3: CASSVEGNTDTQYF. The CDR3 DNA reads TGTGCCAGCAGTGTCGAAGGGAACACAGATACGCAGTATTTT. This chain links TRBV6-4 with TRBJ2-3, with unresolved D. V was pared by 4 bases and J by 2 bases, with 10 bases between. CDR3 length: 14 residues. Germline V CDR1 and CDR2: MRHNA, SNTAGT.